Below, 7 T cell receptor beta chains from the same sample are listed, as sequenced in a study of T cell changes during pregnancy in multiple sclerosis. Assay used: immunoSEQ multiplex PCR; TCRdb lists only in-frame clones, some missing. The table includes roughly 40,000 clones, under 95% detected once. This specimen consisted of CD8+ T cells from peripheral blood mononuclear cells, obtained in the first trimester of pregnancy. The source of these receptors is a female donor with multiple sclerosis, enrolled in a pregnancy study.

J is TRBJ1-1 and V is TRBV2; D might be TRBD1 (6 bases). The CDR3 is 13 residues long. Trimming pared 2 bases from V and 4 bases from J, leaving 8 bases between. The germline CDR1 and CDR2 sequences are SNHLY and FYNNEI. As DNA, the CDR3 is TGTGCCAGCAGTGAACGGGGGGCCACTGAAGCTTTCTTT. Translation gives CASSERGATEAFF.

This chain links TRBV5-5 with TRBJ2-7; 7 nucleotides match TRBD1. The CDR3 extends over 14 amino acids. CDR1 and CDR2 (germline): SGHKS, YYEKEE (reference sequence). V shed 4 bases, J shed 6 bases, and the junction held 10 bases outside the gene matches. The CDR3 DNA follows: TGTGCCAGCAGCCGTATCGAAGACAGGGCCGAGCAGTACTTC. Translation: CASSRIEDRAEQYF. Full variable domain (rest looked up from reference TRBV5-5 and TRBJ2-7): DAGVTQSPTHLIKTRGQQVTLRCSPISGHKSVSWYQQVLGQGPQFIFQYYEKEERGRGNFPDRFSARQFPNYSSELNVNALLLGDSALYLCASSRIEDRAEQYFGPGTRLTVT.

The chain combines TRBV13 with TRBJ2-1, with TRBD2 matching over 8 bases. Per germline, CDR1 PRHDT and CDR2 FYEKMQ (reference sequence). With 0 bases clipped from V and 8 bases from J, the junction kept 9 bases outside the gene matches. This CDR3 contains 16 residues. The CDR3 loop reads CASSLGGSGDHYEQFF. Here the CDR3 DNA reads TGTGCCAGCAGCTTAGGCGGTAGCGGGGATCACTATGAGCAGTTCTTC.

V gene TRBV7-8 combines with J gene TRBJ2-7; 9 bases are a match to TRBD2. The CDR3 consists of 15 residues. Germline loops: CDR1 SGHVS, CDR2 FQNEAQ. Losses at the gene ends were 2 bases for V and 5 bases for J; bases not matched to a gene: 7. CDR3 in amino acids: CASSLLWLAGNEQYF. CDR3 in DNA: TGTGCCAGCAGCTTATTGTGGCTAGCGGGGAACGAGCAGTACTTC.

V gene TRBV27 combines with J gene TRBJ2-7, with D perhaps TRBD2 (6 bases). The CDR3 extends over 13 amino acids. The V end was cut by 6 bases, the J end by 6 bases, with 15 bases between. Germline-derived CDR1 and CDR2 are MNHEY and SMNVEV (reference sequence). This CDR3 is CASSHNTGVEQYF. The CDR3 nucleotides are TGTGCCAGCAGCCACAATACGGGGGTCGAGCAGTACTTC.

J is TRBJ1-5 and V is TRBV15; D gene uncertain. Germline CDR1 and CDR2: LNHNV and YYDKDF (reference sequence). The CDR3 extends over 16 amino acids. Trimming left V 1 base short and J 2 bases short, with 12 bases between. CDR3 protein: CATSRGLGGGNQPQHF. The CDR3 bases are TGTGCCACCAGCAGAGGGCTAGGCGGGGGCAATCAGCCCCAGCATTTT.

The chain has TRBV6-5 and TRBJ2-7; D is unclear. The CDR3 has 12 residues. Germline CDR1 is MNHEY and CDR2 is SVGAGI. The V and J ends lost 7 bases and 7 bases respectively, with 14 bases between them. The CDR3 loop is CASMKSSREQYF. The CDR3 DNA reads TGTGCCAGCATGAAGTCGAGTCGGGAGCAGTACTTC.